This T cell receptor (beta chain) was observed in a study of regulatory T cells in long-lasting Graves disease. Time point specified: newly diagnosed GD, antithyroid drugs for less than 3 months. From PBMCs, RNA was extracted and then used to make the TCR library. It was by American Thyroid Association guidelines that Graves' disease was diagnosed. Investigators prepared the TCR beta libraries by applying iRepertoire HTBI primers and Arm-PCR of CDR3 regions. TCRdb passed the multiplex PCR reads through MiXCR, listing each CDR3 protein once. The profile covers about 360,000 distinct CDR3 sequences, with 15% to 20% appearing a single time and just over 20% taken by the ten largest. Trimming cost V 5 bases and J 5 bases, with 6 bases left between them. Germline CDR1 and CDR2: MNHEY and SVGEGT. The CDR3 consists of 11 residues. This clonotype was observed a handful of times. A read error may be the cause here, since a much bigger clone is one base away.

A further study also used this sample, focusing on T cells in Graves' hyperthyroidism and ophthalmopathy. Per that study: Diagnostic decisions used clinical symptoms, serum thyroxine and TRAb, thyroid ultrasound and orbital computed tomography. HTBI primers were used for first-round RT-PCR of the TCR CDR3. Most expanded thyroid clonotypes above 0.001 also appeared in blood.

Sample: peripheral blood mononuclear cells (PBMCs), taken at new diagnosis, from a patient treated with antithyroid drugs. The receptor was isolated from a young woman with Graves disease. The chain combines TRBV6-2 or TRBV6-3 with TRBJ1-1, with D perhaps TRBD1 (6 bases). The CDR3 DNA reads TGTGCCAGCAGTGGACAGACTGAAGCTTTCTTT. It translates to CASSGQTEAFF.